These T cell receptor beta chains were read from a single sample in a study of cytomegalovirus exposure and HLA in healthy donors. The method was immunoSEQ multiplex PCR; TCRdb's version includes in-frame clones alone and lacks a portion of them. Recorded for this sample: 95,000 to 150,000 clones. The material sequenced was PBMCs. The receptors were gathered from a man between 18 and 35 years old in good health and CMV-seronegative. CDR3s include the opening cysteine and the closing phenylalanine or tryptophan. The D gene is left open where the match is weak.

d_gene,v_gene,j_gene,CDR3aa,CDR3nt
TRBD1,TRBV27,TRBJ1-2,CASSLGQGANYGYTF,TGTGCCAGCAGTTTAGGACAGGGGGCTAACTATGGCTACACCTTC
TRBD1,TRBV29-1,TRBJ2-2,CSVGDRVAGELVF,TGCAGCGTCGGGGACAGGGTGGCCGGGGAGCTGGTTTTT
.,TRBV11-2,TRBJ2-7,CASSFPWGGNSYEQYF,TGTGCCAGCAGCTTTCCCTGGGGGGGCAACTCCTACGAGCAGTACTTC
.,TRBV11-2,TRBJ1-1,CASSSQLVTGWNTEAFF,TGTGCCAGCAGCTCTCAATTGGTTACAGGGTGGAACACTGAAGCTTTCTTT
.,TRBV4-2,TRBJ2-1,CASRDDTSIPFF,TGTGCCAGCAGGGACGATACTAGTATCCCGTTCTTC
.,TRBV18,TRBJ1-5,CASSQGLGSNQPQHF,TGTGCCAGCTCACAGGGACTGGGAAGCAATCAGCCCCAGCATTTT
.,TRBV5-4,TRBJ1-2,CASSLAAGQGYGYTF,TGTGCCAGCAGCTTGGCCGCGGGGCAGGGCTATGGCTACACCTTC
TRBD1,TRBV5-1,TRBJ2-7,CASSLEGTGSEEQYF,TGCGCCAGCAGCTTGGAGGGGACAGGGTCCGAGGAGCAGTACTTC
.,TRBV14,TRBJ2-7,CASSLGGSYEQYF,TGTGCCAGCAGCCTGGGGGGCTCCTACGAGCAGTACTTC
TRBD2,TRBV30,TRBJ2-5,CAWSGLAGGIQETQYF,TGTGCCTGGAGTGGATTAGCGGGGGGGATCCAAGAGACCCAGTACTTC
.,TRBV13,TRBJ1-4,CASSLVGGPSEKLFF,TGTGCCAGCAGCTTAGTTGGAGGTCCTTCCGAAAAACTGTTTTTT
TRBD1,TRBV18,TRBJ2-5,CASSPGGQGTSETQYF,TGTGCCAGCTCACCTGGCGGACAGGGGACTTCAGAGACCCAGTACTTC
TRBD1,TRBV19,TRBJ1-5,CASSIVGTGGNQPQHF,TGTGCCAGTAGTATAGTCGGGACAGGGGGGAATCAGCCCCAGCATTTT
TRBD1,TRBV19,TRBJ1-5,CASSIDRAQGPQHF,TGTGCCAGTAGTATCGACAGGGCCCAAGGGCCCCAGCATTTT
.,TRBV7-8,TRBJ1-5,CASSLGVGAGSNQPQHF,TGTGCCAGCAGCTTAGGGGTAGGGGCTGGGAGCAATCAGCCCCAGCATTTT
.,TRBV5-1,TRBJ1-1,CASSFLAGGTEAFF,TGCGCCAGCAGCTTCTTAGCGGGGGGCACTGAAGCTTTCTTT
TRBD1,TRBV4-1,TRBJ1-2,CASGTGNSRYGYTF,TGCGCCAGCGGGACAGGGAATTCCCGCTATGGCTACACCTTC
.,TRBV19,TRBJ1-2,CASSLQQGSTDGYTF,TGTGCCAGTAGCTTACAGCAGGGATCAACAGATGGCTACACCTTC
.,TRBV18,TRBJ1-3,CASSPMDSSGNTIYF,TGTGCCAGCTCACCAATGGACAGCTCTGGAAACACCATATATTTT
TRBD2,TRBV11-2,TRBJ2-7,CASSLDRLAGGREQYF,TGTGCCAGCAGCTTAGATCGCCTAGCGGGAGGTCGAGAGCAGTACTTC
TRBD1,TRBV9,TRBJ1-2,CASSVVGTGGYTF,TGTGCCAGCAGCGTAGTTGGGACAGGGGGCTACACCTTC
.,TRBV5-4,TRBJ2-7,CASSLENRDYEQYF,TGTGCCAGCAGCTTGGAGAACAGGGACTACGAGCAGTACTTC
.,TRBV27,TRBJ2-5,CASSFRETQYF,TGTGCCAGCAGTTTTCGAGAGACCCAGTACTTC
TRBD2,TRBV7-9,TRBJ2-5,CASSLVVAGGPGETQYF,TGTGCCAGCAGCTTAGTGGTAGCGGGGGGACCGGGGGAGACCCAGTACTTC
.,TRBV15,TRBJ1-2,CATSRDLTYYGYTF,TGTGCCACCAGCAGAGATCTCACTTACTATGGCTACACCTTC
.,TRBV18,TRBJ2-1,CASSIVHSYNEQFF,TGTGCCAGCTCCATTGTACACTCCTACAATGAGCAGTTCTTC
TRBD1,TRBV6-1,TRBJ1-2,CASSEVQGAVGWYGYTF,TGTGCCAGCAGTGAAGTACAGGGGGCAGTGGGGTGGTATGGCTACACCTTC
TRBD2,TRBV28,TRBJ2-1,CASSLTSSDNEQFF,TGTGCCAGCAGTTTGACTAGCTCGGACAATGAGCAGTTCTTC
TRBD1,TRBV27,TRBJ2-7,CASSETGAPYEQYF,TGTGCCAGCAGTGAGACAGGGGCTCCCTACGAGCAGTACTTC
TRBD2,TRBV7-7,TRBJ2-5,CASSPSWALADQETQYF,TGTGCCAGCAGCCCGTCCTGGGCCCTAGCGGATCAAGAGACCCAGTACTTC
TRBD1,TRBV19,TRBJ2-2,CASSHGQGFTGELFF,TGTGCCAGTAGTCACGGACAGGGGTTCACCGGGGAGCTGTTTTTT
TRBD2,TRBV4-1,TRBJ2-1,CASSLKPSGSVYNEQFF,TGCGCCAGCAGTCTAAAACCTAGCGGGAGTGTCTACAATGAGCAGTTCTTC
TRBD1,TRBV10-3,TRBJ2-5,CAAATGYSETQYF,TGTGCCGCCGCGACAGGGTATAGCGAGACCCAGTACTTC
.,TRBV28,TRBJ2-7,CASSFRTTLPYEQYF,TGTGCCAGCAGTTTCAGAACTACGCTGCCCTACGAGCAGTACTTC
.,TRBV18,TRBJ2-5,CASSPSGTKAETQYF,TGTGCCAGCTCACCTAGCGGAACTAAGGCGGAGACCCAGTACTTC
.,TRBV30,TRBJ1-5,CAWSGRGQPQHF,TGTGCCTGGAGTGGGAGGGGTCAGCCCCAGCATTTT
TRBD1,TRBV25-1,TRBJ1-2,CASSQGAWYGYTF,TGTGCCAGCAGTCAGGGGGCCTGGTATGGCTACACCTTC
.,TRBV28,TRBJ1-4,CASSLLPGATGTNEKLFF,TGTGCCAGCAGTTTATTACCGGGTGCTACGGGAACTAATGAAAAACTGTTTTTT
.,TRBV28,TRBJ2-7,CASSFAGTLKYF,TGTGCCAGCAGTTTTGCGGGGACCCTAAAGTACTTC
TRBD1,TRBV28,TRBJ2-3,CASSPTGTALDTQYF,TGTGCCAGCAGTCCGACCGGGACAGCGTTAGATACGCAGTATTTT